The clone carrying this TCR beta chain occurred once. Its specificity is not known. The data originate from a study of OX40 agonist ivuxolimab in advanced cancers. Study-wide points: Among patients with partial responses at 0.1-3.0 mg/kg, clonal expansion was among the lowest. Also showing low normalized T-cell clonal expansion were some of the nonresponders. CD4+ and CD8+ blood T cells expanded clonally by week 6 at 0.1 to 3.0 mg/kg.

Sequencing used immunoSEQ multiplex PCR; TCRdb keeps in-frame clones, though not all of them. The sample includes 60,000 to 75,000 clones, approximately 94% of them seen just once. Germline trimming cut 1 base from V and 15 bases from J; bases unmatched to any gene: 5. This CDR3 is built from 12 residues. The germline V gene has CDR1 SEHNR and CDR2 FQNEAQ (reference sequence). The chain uses TRBV7-9 and TRBJ2-1; the match to TRBD1 covers 8 bases. Sequences were derived from CD4+ or CD8+ T cells sorted from blood, sampled in a trial of the OX40 agonist ivuxolimab. The clonotype comes from an adult with an advanced solid tumor such as melanoma, head and neck, liver or kidney cancer. The CDR3 here is CASSLGGTGMFF. The DNA of the CDR3 is TGTGCCAGCAGCTTAGGGGGGACAGGTATGTTCTTC.